A selection of T cell receptor beta chains follows, all from one sample in a study of post-analysis software for immune sequencing data. Using its own MiXCR run on the PCR reads, TCRdb lists one record per CDR3 protein. Among about 460,000 distinct CDR3 sequences, approximately 45% were seen once, and the ten largest hold about 12%. The specimen sequenced was blood. The receptors derive from a girl between 5 and 17 years old with multiple sclerosis. Both conserved end residues are part of each CDR3. The D gene is left open where the match is weak. Clone size is not always given. Where it is, it says once, few, many or a class for expanded clones.

>TRBJ2-7|.|TRBD1|TRBV5-1
CASSFQGTGSSYEQYF
TGCGCCAGCAGTTTCCAAGGGACAGGGAGCTCCTACGAGCAGTACTTC
>TRBJ2-3|few|.|TRBV20-1
CSARDRSTDTQYF
TGCAGTGCTAGAGATCGAAGCACAGATACGCAGTATTTT
>TRBJ2-1|.|TRBD2|TRBV5-1
CASSSLAANEQFF
TGCGCCAGCAGCTCCCTAGCGGCCAATGAGCAGTTCTTC
>TRBJ2-3|.|TRBD2|TRBV5-5
CASGRAHGDTQYF
TGTGCCAGCGGGAGGGCTCATGGCGATACGCAGTATTTT
>TRBJ2-3|.|TRBD2|TRBV5-1
CASSLSGRVDTQYF
TGCGCCAGCAGCCTGAGCGGGAGGGTCGATACGCAGTATTTT
>TRBJ2-2|.|TRBD1|TRBV3-1
CASRRGSRTGYTGERFF
TGTGCCAGCAGAAGAGGTTCCCGGACAGGGTACACCGGGGAGCGGTTTTTT
>TRBJ2-1|.|.|TRBV20-1
CSARVMGLGDEQFF
TGCAGTGCTAGAGTGATGGGACTTGGAGATGAGCAGTTCTTC
>TRBJ2-7|.|TRBD1|TRBV29-1
CSVEDYLPGQGNEQYF
TGCAGCGTTGAAGATTATCTTCCGGGACAGGGGAACGAGCAGTACTTC
>TRBJ2-7|few|.|TRBV4-3
CASSQTHTSSSYEQYF
TGCGCCAGCAGCCAGACCCACACATCTAGCTCCTACGAGCAGTACTTC
>TRBJ2-7|few|.|TRBV6-6
CASTSSTYEQYF
TGTGCCAGCACGTCCAGCACCTACGAGCAGTACTTC
>TRBJ2-3|.|TRBD2|TRBV12-3/TRBV12-4
CASSSGTSGTDTRYF
TGTGCCAGCAGTTCCGGGACTAGCGGTACAGATACGCGGTATTTT
>TRBJ2-1|.|TRBD1|TRBV7-3
CTSSLRQGNEQFF
TGTACCAGCAGCTTACGACAGGGGAATGAGCAGTTCTTC
>TRBJ2-7|few|.|TRBV7-2
CASSSNIQLASTFHEQYF
TGTGCCAGCAGCTCGAACATACAACTAGCTTCCACTTTCCACGAGCAGTACTTC
>TRBJ2-1|.|TRBD2|TRBV20-1
CSACDGLAGLDEQFF
TGCAGCGCCTGCGACGGACTAGCGGGATTAGATGAGCAGTTCTTC
>TRBJ1-1|few|.|TRBV27
CASSPLGRGPNTEAFF
TGTGCCAGCAGCCCCCTAGGGAGGGGCCCGAACACTGAAGCTTTCTTT
>TRBJ2-5|few|TRBD1|TRBV29-1
CSVNRGRETQYF
TGCAGCGTTAACAGGGGAAGAGAGACCCAGTACTTC
>TRBJ1-2|.|TRBD1|TRBV20-1
CSARDSGTASNYGYTF
TGCAGTGCTAGAGATTCCGGGACAGCATCTAACTATGGCTACACCTTC
>TRBJ1-5|.|TRBD1|TRBV25-1
CASRGTGGLDQPQHF
TGTGCCAGCAGAGGGACAGGGGGCTTGGATCAGCCCCAGCATTTT
>TRBJ2-5|.|.|TRBV5-1
CASSFGGYPGLPSWTQYF
TGCGCCAGCAGCTTCGGCGGTTATCCGGGACTCCCTTCCTGGACCCAGTACTTC
>TRBJ2-1|.|TRBD1|TRBV20-1
CSARDQGTGRNEQFF
TGCAGTGCTAGAGATCAGGGGACAGGGAGGAATGAGCAGTTCTTC
>TRBJ2-5|few|.|TRBV20-1
CSVYFETQYF
TGCAGTGTTTATTTCGAGACCCAGTACTTC
>TRBJ1-1|.|.|TRBV7-2
CASSLEGETEAFF
TGTGCCAGCAGCTTAGAAGGTGAGACTGAAGCTTTCTTT
>TRBJ1-2|few|.|TRBV20-1
CSATATNYGYTF
TGCAGTGCCACCGCCACTAACTATGGCTACACCTTC
>TRBJ2-1|few|.|TRBV29-1
CSVVNNEQFF
TGCAGCGTTGTCAACAATGAGCAGTTCTTC
>TRBJ2-6|.|.|TRBV7-9
CASSLVRAHRIDSGANVLTF
TGTGCCAGCAGCTTAGTTCGAGCCCACAGGATAGACTCTGGGGCCAACGTCCTGACTTTC
>TRBJ2-5|.|TRBD1|TRBV16
CASKKTTGPGGETQYF
TGTGCCAGCAAAAAAACGACAGGGCCGGGCGGAGAGACCCAGTACTTC
>TRBJ1-2|.|TRBD1|TRBV25-1
CASSWGQGASGYTF
TGTGCCAGCAGTTGGGGACAGGGGGCAAGTGGCTACACCTTC
>TRBJ1-1|.|.|TRBV6-1
CAIFLGRNLNAEAFF
TGTGCCATTTTTCTGGGGAGGAACTTGAACGCTGAAGCTTTCTTT
>TRBJ2-7|.|.|TRBV4-1
CASSQDITYEQYF
TGCGCCAGCAGCCAAGATATTACTTACGAGCAGTACTTC
>TRBJ2-1|many|TRBD2|TRBV20-1
CSARGLAGVLNEQFF
TGCAGTGCTAGAGGACTAGCGGGAGTTCTTAATGAGCAGTTCTTC
>TRBJ1-1|few|.|TRBV4-1
CASSPRGTGNTEAFF
TGCGCCAGCAGCCCACGGGGGACGGGGAACACTGAAGCTTTCTTT
>TRBJ2-3|.|TRBD2|TRBV12-3/TRBV12-4
CASRAGLAVTDAQYF
TGTGCCAGCAGAGCGGGACTAGCGGTGACAGATGCGCAGTATTTT
>TRBJ2-3|few|.|TRBV24-1
CATSDPNRGGDTQYF
TGTGCCACCAGTGATCCCAATAGAGGGGGAGATACGCAGTATTTT
>TRBJ2-2|few|.|TRBV7-3
CASSLGRNTGELFF
TGTGCCAGCAGCTTAGGCCGGAACACCGGGGAGCTGTTTTTT
>TRBJ2-7|.|.|TRBV29-1
CSVAPESSYEQYF
TGCAGCGTTGCACCAGAGTCCTCCTACGAGCAGTACTTC
>TRBJ2-1|.|.|TRBV20-1
CSASGGTPYNEQFF
TGCAGTGCTAGTGGCGGGACCCCCTACAATGAGCAGTTCTTC
>TRBJ2-7|.|TRBD2|TRBV20-1
CSARDPKGGLLYEQYF
TGCAGTGCTAGAGACCCCAAGGGAGGGCTGTTATACGAGCAGTACTTC
>TRBJ2-6|once|.|TRBV20-1
CSAESGVGANVLTF
TGCAGTGCCGAGTCAGGGGTAGGGGCCAACGTCCTGACTTTC
>TRBJ2-1|few|TRBD2|TRBV28
CASRSGSSGKFF
TGTGCCAGCAGAAGCGGGTCTAGCGGAAAGTTCTTC
>TRBJ1-2|.|TRBD1|TRBV10-3
CAIRGTDRYTF
TGTGCCATCAGAGGGACAGACCGCTACACCTTC
>TRBJ1-1|.|.|TRBV3-1
CASRASPGSTEAFF
TGTGCCAGCAGGGCGTCACCGGGGAGCACTGAAGCTTTCTTT
>TRBJ2-1|.|TRBD2|TRBV4-1
CASSQDHTSGINEQFF
TGCGCCAGCAGCCAAGATCATACTAGCGGGATTAATGAGCAGTTCTTC